This record covers a single T cell receptor beta chain. Authors' processing steps: Reference gene primer amplification gave estimated nucleated cell counts. Sequencing was performed with immunoSEQ multiplex PCR; in TCRdb, only in-frame clones are kept and a portion is missing. V and J calls and clone size are copied from that table; D and trimming were computed from the DNA. The sample consists of about 310,000 clones, roughly 84% of them appearing once. Unmatched junction bases numbered 2, after V lost 3 bases and J lost 1 base. CDR1 MDHEN and CDR2 SYDVKM come from the germline V gene. The CDR3 covers 14 residues. This record belongs to a study of blood T cell repertoires in COVID-19.

The sequenced sample was peripheral blood. The source of this sequence is a man in his fifties with active or convalescent COVID-19. This chain uses TRBV28 with TRBJ2-5; TRBD2 matches 7 bases. CDR3 nucleotides: TGTGCCAGCAGTTTCGGGGGGTCCCAAGAGACCCAGTACTTC. Protein product: CASSFGGSQETQYF.